This TCR beta chain was found in a study of shared clonotypes between healthy human individuals (dated by TCRdb to 2020 to 2021). Context from the whole study: The cohort comprised a couple of women and three men aged 18 to 49 years. For each donor, CD4 naive and CD4 memory were each run on three plates, CD8 naive on two plates, and CD8 memory on one plate. Each donor's leukapheresis produced roughly between about 0.85 and 10 billion PBMCs. The study deeply sequenced blood TCR repertoires of several healthy adults to estimate repertoire size and the extent of clonotype sharing between individuals. To increase sequencing depth and limit assay-specific biases, TCR repertoire library preparation and sequencing were carried out by different laboratories using diverse techniques.

TCR CDR3 regions were amplified from genomic DNA by multiplex PCR using the deep immunoSEQ assay. Extracted genomic DNA from each cell subset was spread evenly across all wells of several immunoSEQ 96-well plates, with each plate serving as a replicate. For sorted subsets, each replicate PCR was loaded with roughly 0.2 ug genomic DNA, equivalent to 30,000 or so T cell genomes. Purified libraries were measured with a Qubit 3.0 fluorometer, size-checked on a Bioanalyzer 2100, and measured again with the KAPA Library Quantification kit. Each immunoSEQ 96-well plate was sequenced on its own single-read 150-cycle Illumina NextSeq 550 flow cell. Per the authors' processing: Because the immunoSEQ output held only junctional sequences and lacked quality scores, the filtering could not match the filtering applied to full-length reads. To assign V/J genes and CDR3, sequences were annotated against IMGT germline references using PyIR, a Python wrapper for IgBLAST v1.9. Reads with weak V/J assignments (E-value above 1e-6), missing CDR3, stop codons, out-of-frame junctions, or ambiguous translated residues were removed. V3J clonotypes were defined by identical inferred V gene, J gene, and CDR3 amino acid sequence. The percentage overlap between two repertoires was calculated by dividing the number of shared unique clonotypes by the size of the smaller repertoire. Richness of each repertoire was evaluated using RTK rarefaction, the Chao1 estimator, and Recon v2.1 estimates of unobserved clonotypes. OLGA was used to compute generation probabilities for all TCRbeta clonotypes that the gDNA method yielded from several donors. Held by TCRdb, this immuneACCESS table contains in-frame sequences only and omits some clones. Under half of the omission traces to an unresolved V gene where checked; the cause of the rest is unknown. The V and J calls and clone size are taken from that table; D and trimming were inferred from the DNA. This sample gives about 1.1 million clones in total; 75% to 80% of them show up just once. Approximately 0.5% of the sample is taken by the ten largest.

V is shortened by 10 bases, J by 4 bases, and the region joining them spans 16 bases. Its CDR3 holds 13 amino acids, cysteine through phenylalanine. The retained sequence is limited to the CDR3, 39 bases, with the frame set at the first base. From the germline V gene (reference sequence), CDR1 is LNHDA and CDR2 is SQIVND. The donors were healthy, HIV-negative adults with no recently reported acute infections or vaccinations. Only Caucasian adults living in Nashville, Tennessee, USA were represented among the donors. Magnetic negative selection was used to enrich CD4+ T cells, after which naive cells were positively selected on CD45RA and the negative fraction became the memory subset. Blood was obtained by leukapheresis, after which PBMCs were separated by Ficoll-Histopaque density gradient centrifugation and cryopreserved in liquid nitrogen vapor phase. Analytical flow cytometry was used to check the purity and quantity of each magnetically sorted T cell population. Each sorted fraction had its genomic DNA isolated and then quantified by UV absorbance on a Nanodrop 2000c.

The full study reports these points: Compared with non-shared clonotypes, clonotypes shared by all four sorted-subset donors had higher generation probabilities. Sharing across several donors was observed for approximately 5% of naive CD4, under 4% of naive CD8, 2.3% of memory CD4, and about 0.4% of memory CD8 clonotypes. The genetic and exposure-history diversity represented was limited by the small number of donors. Based on pairwise subsampling, the degree of clonotype sharing among donors was expected to be affected by sequencing depth. Even with the large sequencing depth, rarefaction of the sorted-subset datasets indicated that sequencing was incomplete. Naive subsets generally had larger estimated clonotype richness than memory subsets did. Sampling was restricted to blood, and TCR repertoires in tissue are likely to differ from TCR repertoires in blood.

In regard to this clone: The antigen it binds to is not known. No much larger clone is present one base from it, and per-base qualities are unavailable.

This clonotype originated in a man younger than 35 in good health. Some clones in this sample may be carry-over from other donors' samples. The chain was built from TRBV19 and TRBJ1-1; a tentative D call is TRBD1 (5 bases match). Input material: memory CD4+ T cells from PBMCs. The cell subset or site label, as the study defines it: CD45RA-negative fraction. The DNA sequence reads TGTGCCACTACGGGGCCGTGGGCCACTGAAGCTTTCTTT. The resulting protein is CATTGPWATEAFF.